In this sample, the clone carrying this T cell receptor (beta chain) turned up many times. What it binds is unknown. Each donor was a healthy Caucasian. The data originate from a study of identical twins. Overall study results and limits: Beta out-of-frame sequences displayed a weaker excess of sharing between twins.

TCRdb passed the 5' RACE reads through MiXCR, listing each CDR3 protein once. The repertoire consists of hundreds of thousands of distinct CDR3 sequences, with over 5% occurring once and the leading ten covering 1.5% to 2%. CDR1 is SGDLS and CDR2 is YYNGEE in the germline V gene. Deletions cut 1 base from V and 2 bases from J, with 7 bases between. The CDR3 loop spans 14 amino acids. This TCR was sampled from a man aged 18 to 29 in good health. The sequenced material came from naive T cells sorted from blood. The V and J genes are TRBV9 and TRBJ1-5; no reliable D call. The CDR3 sequence: CASSVTGGNQPQHF. The CDR3 bases are TGTGCCAGCAGCGTAACCGGGGGCAATCAGCCCCAGCATTTT.